The clone carrying this TCR beta chain came up a few times. This record belongs to a study of sequential checkpoint blockade in melanoma. Study background: Arm A got nivolumab then ipilimumab; arm B the reverse, 1:1.

Profiled with immunoSEQ multiplex PCR; TCRdb holds only in-frame clones, not every one. The repertoire holds roughly 5,200 clones, with 70% to 75% as singletons. Trimming took 8 bases from V and 6 from J, leaving 20 bases between them. From germline, CDR1 is SQVTM and CDR2 ANQGSEA. The CDR3 runs 13 residues. Treatment defined: randomized to nivolumab then ipilimumab (arm A) or the reverse (arm B). Patients had received no earlier DNA-damaging chemotherapy. Live CD3+CD8+ CD19− CD56− cells were sorted from PBMCs. This material consisted of CD8+ T cells sorted from blood (inferred from file names), taken from a patient given nivolumab and ipilimumab in sequence. The chain combines TRBV29-1 with TRBJ2-7; a possible D gene is TRBD1 (7 bases). This receptor was identified in a human donor with melanoma. The chain's CDR3 is CSTSEGAGLEQYF. The CDR3 DNA sequence: TGCAGCACTTCGGAGGGGGCGGGTCTCGAGCAGTACTTC.